The 5 T cell receptor beta chains in this list originate from one sample, sequenced in a study of kidney transplant recipient with SARS-CoV-2 infection. TCRdb re-analysed the reads in MiXCR, keeping a single row per CDR3 protein. The sample carries fewer than 250,000 distinct CDR3 sequences, 25% to 30% recorded once. Sequenced material: a blood sample, taken at baseline and on day 111 from a kidney transplant recipient. Receptor source: a male patient between 25 and 39 years old who had COVID-19 and was a kidney transplant recipient. Part of the T cell pool may stem from the graft donor.

This clonotype has ten or more counts. The chain uses TRBV4-1 and TRBJ1-6; tentatively, D is TRBD1 (5 bases). The CDR3 has 14 amino acids. V lost 6 bases and J 10 bases, leaving 16 bases between the germline ends. Germline V gene lookup returns CDR1 MGHRA and CDR2 YSYEKL. CDR3 in amino acids: CASRGQGGGSPLHF. DNA of the CDR3: TGCGCCAGCAGGGGGCAGGGAGGAGGATCACCCCTCCACTTT.

This clonotype was seen ten or more times. The chain recombines TRBV11-3 with TRBJ1-2, with unresolved D. Germline lookup yields CDR1 SGHNT and CDR2 YENEEA. This CDR3 is 17 amino acids long. Between the trimmed V and J ends, which lost 5 bases and 4 bases, there was a span of 23 bases. The CDR3: CASSRFPDLGKTYGYTF. The CDR3 bases are TGTGCCAGCAGCCGCTTTCCCGATCTCGGAAAGACCTATGGCTACACCTTC. The whole variable domain, remainder taken from reference TRBV11-3 and TRBJ1-2, is EAGVVQSPRYKIIEKKQPVAFWCNPISGHNTLYWYLQNLGQGPELLIRYENEEAVDDSQLPKDRFSAERLKGVDSTLKIQPAELGDSAVYLCASSRFPDLGKTYGYTFGSGTRLTVV.

The V gene is TRBV7-3, the J gene TRBJ2-1; D is possibly TRBD2 (5 bases). V shed 5 bases and J shed 6 bases, with 17 bases lying between them. The CDR3 is 15 amino acids. Looked up from germline, CDR1 is SGHTA and CDR2 is FQGTGA. The CDR3 nucleotides read TGTGCCAGCAGCATCCTGAGCGGAGCTGGCAATGAGCAGTTCTTC. Translation: CASSILSGAGNEQFF.

This clonotype was detected many times. This sequence joins TRBV7-2 and TRBJ1-5; tentatively, D is TRBD1 (6 bases). Germline CDR1 and CDR2: SGHTA and FQGNSA. This CDR3 has 14 amino acids. V was shortened by 4 bases and J by 2 bases, with 9 bases between the two germline ends. For the CDR3, the DNA is TGTGCCAGCAGCTACAGGGTAGGCAATCAGCCCCAGCATTTT. It specifies CASSYRVGNQPQHF.

Remarks on this clonotype: A much larger clone is a single base away; this may be a read error. The genes are TRBV4-1 and TRBJ2-7, with 8 bases fitting TRBD1. The germline V gene has CDR1 MGHRA and CDR2 YSYEKL. The J segment lost 2 bases and the V segment lost 0 bases, leaving 6 bases of the junction unmatched. This CDR3 has 16 amino acids. Here the CDR3 DNA reads TGCGCCAGCAGCCAAGAGGGCGACAGGGGACCCTACGAGCAGTACTTC. It yields the protein CASSQEGDRGPYEQYF.